Included here is one TCR beta chain sequence, with context. This entry is derived from a study of identical twins. MiXCR was run by TCRdb on the 5' RACE reads, yielding one entry per CDR3 protein. The sample contains hundreds of thousands of distinct CDR3 sequences, roughly 20% of which appear only once. Germline CDR1 and CDR2: DFQATT and SNEGSKA (reference sequence). V was pared by 2 bases and J by 3 bases, with 8 bases between. The CDR3 contains 12 residues. These same data were also listed under a study on T cells expressing NK-cell markers.

The TCR originated in a woman under 30 in good health. The sample comprised PBMCs. The J gene is TRBJ2-7, the V gene TRBV20-1; possible D gene TRBD1, 5 bases. The CDR3 region is CSARPQGYEQYF. Here the CDR3 DNA reads TGCAGTGCTAGACCTCAGGGCTACGAGCAGTACTTC.